The clone carrying this T cell receptor (beta chain) came up a few times. Sequencing was performed with immunoSEQ multiplex PCR; in TCRdb, only in-frame clones are kept and a portion is missing. The repertoire holds roughly 140,000 clones, with 80% to 85% as singletons. V lost 1 base and J lost 5, with 13 bases in between. The CDR3 has 15 amino acids. Germline assignment: CDR1 SGHDT and CDR2 YYEEEE. These data are taken from a study of blood T cell repertoires in COVID-19. Study overall: Sources were T cells, B-cell-depleted T cells, or PBMCs; the material itself was cDNA or gDNA.

The V call is TRBV5-6, the J call TRBJ1-5; D is possibly TRBD1 (6 bases). The source of this sequence is a human donor in a cohort sampled during active COVID-19. What was sequenced was peripheral blood. The CDR3 here is CASSLRGRGDQPQHF. The CDR3 nucleotides read TGTGCCAGCAGCTTGAGGGGCAGGGGCGATCAGCCCCAGCATTTT.